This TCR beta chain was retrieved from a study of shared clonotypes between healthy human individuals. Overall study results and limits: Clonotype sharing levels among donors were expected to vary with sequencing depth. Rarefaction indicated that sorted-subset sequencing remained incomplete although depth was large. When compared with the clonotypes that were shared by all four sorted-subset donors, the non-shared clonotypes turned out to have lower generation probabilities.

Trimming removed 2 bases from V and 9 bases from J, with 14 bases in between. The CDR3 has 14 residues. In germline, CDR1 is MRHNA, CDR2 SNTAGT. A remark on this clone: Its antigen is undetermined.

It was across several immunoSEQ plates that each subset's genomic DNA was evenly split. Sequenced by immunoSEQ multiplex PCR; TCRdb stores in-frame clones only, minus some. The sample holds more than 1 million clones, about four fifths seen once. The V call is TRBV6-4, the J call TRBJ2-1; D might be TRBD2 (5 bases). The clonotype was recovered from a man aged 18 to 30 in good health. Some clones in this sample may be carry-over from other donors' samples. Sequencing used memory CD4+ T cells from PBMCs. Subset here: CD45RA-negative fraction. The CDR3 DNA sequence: TGTGCCAGCAGTGACGAGCTTCGGAGCGGTGAGCAGTTCTTC. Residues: CASSDELRSGEQFF.